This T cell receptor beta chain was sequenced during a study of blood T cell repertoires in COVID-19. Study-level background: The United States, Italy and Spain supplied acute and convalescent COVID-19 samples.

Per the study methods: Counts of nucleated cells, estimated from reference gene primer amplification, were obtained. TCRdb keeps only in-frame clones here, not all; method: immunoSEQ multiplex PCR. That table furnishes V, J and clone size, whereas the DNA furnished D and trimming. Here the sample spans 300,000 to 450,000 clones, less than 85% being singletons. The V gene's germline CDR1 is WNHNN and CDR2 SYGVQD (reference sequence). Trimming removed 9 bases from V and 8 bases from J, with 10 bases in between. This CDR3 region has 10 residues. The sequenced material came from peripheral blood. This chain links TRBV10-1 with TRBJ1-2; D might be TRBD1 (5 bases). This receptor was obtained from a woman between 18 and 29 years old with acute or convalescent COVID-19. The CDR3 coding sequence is TGCGCCAGGGGGCCTATGGGCTACACCTTC. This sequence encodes CARGPMGYTF.